This entry lists 4 T cell receptor beta chains sequenced from one sample in a study of cytomegalovirus exposure and HLA in healthy donors (dated by TCRdb to 2017 to 2019). Library generation was performed with the immunoSEQ multiplex PCR assay. A mixture of 60 forward primers for TCR Vbeta segments and 13 reverse primers for TCR Jbeta segments was used in the multiplex PCR. TCRdb re-hosts the immuneACCESS table, in-frame sequences only. Its copies lack some clones; in the studies checked, an unresolved V gene accounts for under half of them, and the cause for the rest is not known. The sample records roughly 190,000 clones, around 87% of which are singletons. Jointly, the top ten make up 1% to 1.5% of the sample. Input material: PBMCs. The receptors here all came from a man aged 25 to 40 in good health and CMV-seronegative.

V gene TRBV5-1 combines with J gene TRBJ2-6; 10 positions agree with TRBD1. V shed 4 bases, J shed 0 bases, and the junction held 10 bases outside the gene matches. The CDR3 covers 19 residues. From germline, CDR1 is SGHRS and CDR2 YFSETQ. The CDR3 region is CASSVRDRGSPSGANVLTF. The DNA of the CDR3 is TGCGCCAGCAGCGTCCGGGACAGGGGAAGCCCCTCTGGGGCCAACGTCCTGACTTTC. Full variable domain (rest looked up from reference TRBV5-1 and TRBJ2-6): KAGVTQTPRYLIKTRGQQVTLSCSPISGHRSVSWYQQTPGQGLQFLFEYFSETQRNKGNFPGRFSGRQFSNSRSEMNVSTLELGDSALYLCASSVRDRGSPSGANVLTFGAGSRLTVL.

This sequence joins TRBV7-2 and TRBJ1-4; no reliable D call. From germline, CDR1 is SGHTA and CDR2 FQGNSA. The CDR3 has 12 amino acids. Trimming left V 0 bases short and J 8 bases short, with 4 bases between. The CDR3 region has the DNA TGTGCCAGCAGCTTAGCAGAGGAAAAACTGTTTTTT. It yields the protein CASSLAEEKLFF.

V gene TRBV18 combines with J gene TRBJ2-4; TRBD1 matches 7 bases. V lost 0 bases and J lost 8; bases outside the gene matches: 4. Germline V gene lookup returns CDR1 KGHSH and CDR2 LQKENI. The length of the CDR3 is 14 residues. The CDR3 sequence: CASSPPTGEHIQYF. Here the CDR3 DNA reads TGTGCCAGCTCACCACCCACAGGGGAGCACATTCAGTACTTC.

This chain connects TRBV19 to TRBJ2-7, with 8 bases fitting TRBD1. From germline, CDR1 is LNHDA and CDR2 SQIVND (reference sequence). The V segment lost 2 bases and the J segment 4 bases; nucleotides outside the gene matches: 10. The CDR3 loop spans 16 amino acids. The CDR3 DNA is TGTGCCAGTAGTATACCCCCCGGGACAGGAGCTTACGAGCAGTACTTC. Translated, it gives CASSIPPGTGAYEQYF.